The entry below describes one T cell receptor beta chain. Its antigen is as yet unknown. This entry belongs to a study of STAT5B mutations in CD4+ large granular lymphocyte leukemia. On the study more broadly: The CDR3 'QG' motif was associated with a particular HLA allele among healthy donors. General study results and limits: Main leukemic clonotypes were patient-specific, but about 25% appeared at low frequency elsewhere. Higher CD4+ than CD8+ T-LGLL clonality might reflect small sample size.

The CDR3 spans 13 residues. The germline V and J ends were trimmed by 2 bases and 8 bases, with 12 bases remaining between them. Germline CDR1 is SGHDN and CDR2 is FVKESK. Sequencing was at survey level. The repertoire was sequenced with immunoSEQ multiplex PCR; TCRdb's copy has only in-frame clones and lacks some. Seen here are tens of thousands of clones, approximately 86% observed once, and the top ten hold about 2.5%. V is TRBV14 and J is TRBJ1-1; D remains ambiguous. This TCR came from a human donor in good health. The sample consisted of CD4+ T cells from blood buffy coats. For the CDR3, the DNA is TGTGCCAGCAGCCAAAAAGCCCCCGGGGAAGCTTTCTTT. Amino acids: CASSQKAPGEAFF. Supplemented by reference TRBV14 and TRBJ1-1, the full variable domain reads EAGVTQFPSHSVIEKGQTVTLRCDPISGHDNLYWYRRVMGKEIKFLLHFVKESKQDESGMPNNRFLAERTGGTYSTLKVQPAELEDSGVYFCASSQKAPGEAFFGQGTRLTVV.